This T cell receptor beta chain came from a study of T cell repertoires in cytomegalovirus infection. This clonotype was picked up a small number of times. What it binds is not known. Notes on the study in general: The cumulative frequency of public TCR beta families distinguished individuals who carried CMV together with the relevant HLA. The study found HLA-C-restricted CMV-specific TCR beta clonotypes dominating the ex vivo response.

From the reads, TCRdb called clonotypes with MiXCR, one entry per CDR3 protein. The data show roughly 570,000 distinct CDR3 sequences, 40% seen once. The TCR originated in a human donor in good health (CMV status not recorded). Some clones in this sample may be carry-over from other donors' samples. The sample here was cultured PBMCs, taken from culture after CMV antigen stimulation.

CDR3 nucleotides: TGTGCCAGCAGCAAGACTAGCGGGAGCGGTGAGCAGTTCTTC. Translated: CASSKTSGSGEQFF. The V gene is TRBV7-2, the J gene TRBJ2-1; 12 nucleotides match TRBD2. This CDR3 is built from 14 residues. Unmatched junction bases numbered 5, after V lost 5 bases and J lost 9 bases. Germline CDR1 is SGHTA and CDR2 is FQGNSA.